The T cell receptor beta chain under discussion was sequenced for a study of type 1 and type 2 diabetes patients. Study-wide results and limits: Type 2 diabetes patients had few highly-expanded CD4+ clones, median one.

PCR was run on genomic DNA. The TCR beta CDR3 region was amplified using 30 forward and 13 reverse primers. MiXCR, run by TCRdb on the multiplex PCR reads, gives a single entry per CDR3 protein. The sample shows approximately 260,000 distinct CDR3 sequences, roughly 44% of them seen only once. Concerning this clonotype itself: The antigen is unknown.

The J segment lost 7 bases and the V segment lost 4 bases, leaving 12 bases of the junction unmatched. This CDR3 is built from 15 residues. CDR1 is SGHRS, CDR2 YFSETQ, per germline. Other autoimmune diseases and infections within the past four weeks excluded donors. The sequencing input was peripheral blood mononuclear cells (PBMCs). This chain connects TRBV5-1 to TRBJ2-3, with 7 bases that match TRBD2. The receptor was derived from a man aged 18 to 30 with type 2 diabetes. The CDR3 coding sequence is TGCGCCAGCAGCGACCTGGGGGGAGGGTTGAATACGCAGTATTTT. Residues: CASSDLGGGLNTQYF.